The following is a T cell receptor beta chain sequence with its context. The sample originates from a study of OX40 agonist ivuxolimab in advanced cancers. CDR1 LNHDA and CDR2 SQIVND come from the germline V gene (reference sequence). V was pared by 2 bases and J by 3 bases, with 8 bases between. The CDR3 is made up of 14 amino acids. Clones were sequenced by immunoSEQ multiplex PCR, and TCRdb holds only the in-frame ones, with some missing. The table has under 45,000 clones, around 73% seen once. The TCR originated in an adult with an advanced solid tumor such as melanoma, head and neck, liver or kidney cancer. This chain links TRBV19 with TRBJ1-5; possibly TRBD1 for D (5 bases). This specimen consisted of CD4+ or CD8+ T cells sorted from blood, obtained in a trial of the OX40 agonist ivuxolimab. CDR3 DNA: TGTGCCAGTAGTATAAGGGGCCTCAATCAGCCCCAGCATTTT. Translating it yields CASSIRGLNQPQHF.